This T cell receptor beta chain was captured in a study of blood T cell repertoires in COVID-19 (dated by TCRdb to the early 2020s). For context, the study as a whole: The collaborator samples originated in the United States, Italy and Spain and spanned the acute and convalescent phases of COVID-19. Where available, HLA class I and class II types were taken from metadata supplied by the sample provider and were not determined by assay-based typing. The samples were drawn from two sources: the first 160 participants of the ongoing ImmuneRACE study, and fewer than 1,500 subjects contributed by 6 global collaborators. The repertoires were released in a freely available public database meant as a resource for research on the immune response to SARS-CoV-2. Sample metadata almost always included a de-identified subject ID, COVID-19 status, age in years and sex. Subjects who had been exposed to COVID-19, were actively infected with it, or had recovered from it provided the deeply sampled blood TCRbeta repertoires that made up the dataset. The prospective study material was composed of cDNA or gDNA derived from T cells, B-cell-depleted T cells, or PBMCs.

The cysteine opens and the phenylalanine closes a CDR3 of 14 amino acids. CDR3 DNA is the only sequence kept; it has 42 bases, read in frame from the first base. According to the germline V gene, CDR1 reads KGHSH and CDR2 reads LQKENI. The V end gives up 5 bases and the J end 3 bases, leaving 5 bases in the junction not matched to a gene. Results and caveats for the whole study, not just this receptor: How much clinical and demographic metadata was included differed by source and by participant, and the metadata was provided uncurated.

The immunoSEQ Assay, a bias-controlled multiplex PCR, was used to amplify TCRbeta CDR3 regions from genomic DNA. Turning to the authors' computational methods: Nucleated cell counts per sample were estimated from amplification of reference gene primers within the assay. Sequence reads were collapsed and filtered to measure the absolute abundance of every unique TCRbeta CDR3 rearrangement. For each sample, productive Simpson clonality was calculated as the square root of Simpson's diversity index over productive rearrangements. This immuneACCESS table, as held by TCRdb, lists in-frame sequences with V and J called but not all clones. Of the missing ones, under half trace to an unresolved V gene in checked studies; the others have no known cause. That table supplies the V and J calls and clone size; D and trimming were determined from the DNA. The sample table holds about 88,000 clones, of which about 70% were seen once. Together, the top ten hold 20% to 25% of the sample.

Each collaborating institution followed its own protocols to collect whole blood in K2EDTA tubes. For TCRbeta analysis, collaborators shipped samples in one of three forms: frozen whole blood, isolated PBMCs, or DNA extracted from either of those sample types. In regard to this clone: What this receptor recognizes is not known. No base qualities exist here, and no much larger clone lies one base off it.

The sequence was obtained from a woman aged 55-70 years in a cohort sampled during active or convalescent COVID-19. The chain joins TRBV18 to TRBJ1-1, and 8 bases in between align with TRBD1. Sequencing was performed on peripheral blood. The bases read TGTGCCAGCTCAACGCAGGGGGCGGACACTGAAGCTTTCTTT. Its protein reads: CASSTQGADTEAFF.